Described below is a single T cell receptor beta chain sequence and its context. What it recognizes is unknown. Germline CDR1 SGHTA, CDR2 FQGNSA. The CDR3 has 15 residues. With 3 bases removed from V and 1 base from J, the gap between germline ends came to 11 bases. Libraries were prepared by immunoSEQ multiplex PCR; TCRdb keeps only in-frame clonotypes and omits some of them. The sample holds thousands of clones, approximately 64% seen once. The data are from a study of tumor-infiltrating lymphocytes in localized non-small cell lung cancer. Study context: Resected tumor was paired with non-adjacent uninvolved lung from the same patient.

Whole-study findings and limits: Different pieces of the same tissue went to different assays, confounding technical variation with intratumor heterogeneity. TCRbeta sequencing showed higher T cell infiltration in tumors than uninvolved lung.

This chain connects TRBV7-2 to TRBJ2-3, with D perhaps being TRBD1 or TRBD2 (5 bases each). Sequenced material: uninvolved lung tissue not adjacent to the tumor. This TCR was sampled from a human donor with non-small cell lung cancer. This CDR3 reads CASSFGTPRTDTQYF. The CDR3 bases are TGTGCCAGCAGCTTTGGGACGCCCCGCACAGATACGCAGTATTTT.